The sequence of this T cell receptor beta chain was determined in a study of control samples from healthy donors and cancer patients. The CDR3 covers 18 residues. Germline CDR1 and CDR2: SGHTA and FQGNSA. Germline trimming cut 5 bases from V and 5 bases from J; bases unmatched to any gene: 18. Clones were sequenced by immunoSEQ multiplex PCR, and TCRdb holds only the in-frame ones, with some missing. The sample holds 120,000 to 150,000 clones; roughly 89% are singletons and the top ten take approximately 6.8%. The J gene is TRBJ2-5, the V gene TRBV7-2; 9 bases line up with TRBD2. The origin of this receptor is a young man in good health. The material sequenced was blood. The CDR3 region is CASSIRSSGTNRRETQYF. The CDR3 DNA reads TGTGCCAGCAGCATACGTTCTAGCGGGACAAATCGGAGGGAGACCCAGTACTTC.